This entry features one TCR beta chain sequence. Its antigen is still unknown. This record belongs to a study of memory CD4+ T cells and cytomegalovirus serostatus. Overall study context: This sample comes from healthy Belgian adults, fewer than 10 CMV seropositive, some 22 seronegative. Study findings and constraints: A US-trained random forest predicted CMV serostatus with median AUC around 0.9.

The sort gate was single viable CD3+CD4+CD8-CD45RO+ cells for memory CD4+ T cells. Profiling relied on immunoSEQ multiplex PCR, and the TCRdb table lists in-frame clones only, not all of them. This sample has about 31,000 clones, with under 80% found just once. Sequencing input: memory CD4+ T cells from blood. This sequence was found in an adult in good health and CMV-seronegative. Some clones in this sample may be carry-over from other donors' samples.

The CDR3 nucleotides are TGTGCCAGCAGTGAAGCGGGAACAGAAGCTTTCTTT. Amino acids: CASSEAGTEAFF. The chain uses TRBV6-1 and TRBJ1-1, with D unclear. Germline V gene lookup returns CDR1 MNHNS and CDR2 SASEGT. CDR3 length: 12 amino acids. V lost 0 bases and J lost 8, with 7 bases in between.